This T cell receptor (beta chain) was obtained from a study of blood T cells in healthy people across ages. The length of the CDR3 is 16 residues. The V gene end was trimmed by 6 bases and the J gene end by 6 bases; junction bases not matched to a gene: 10. Each donor was a healthy Caucasian individual from Russia, aged about 6 to 100. The amount of total RNA extracted per sample was at least 5.5 micrograms. It was with a sample-barcoded 5' primer and a J-beta primer mix that a second PCR of roughly 7 to 12 cycles was run. Every single cDNA molecule received a tag from a template-switch adaptor with 12 random nucleotides. MiXCR, run by TCRdb on the 5' RACE reads, gives a single entry per CDR3 protein. This table holds 890,000 or so distinct CDR3 sequences, roughly 60% found once.

The chain is built from TRBV12-3 or TRBV12-4 and TRBJ2-1; 11 bases are a match to TRBD2. Sequencing was carried out using blood. The sequence derives from a man aged 25 to 40 in good health. The CDR3 loop is CASRPSGGLAGNEQFF. The CDR3 coding sequence is TGTGCCAGCAGACCTTCAGGCGGACTAGCGGGCAATGAGCAGTTCTTC.